This T cell receptor beta chain came from a study of T cell responses to AZD1222 COVID-19 vaccine. Looking at the study overall: Second-dose schedules of about 4 or about 12 weeks were combined. Findings and limits, study-wide: Reports say nearly half of spike-specific TCRs go after unmutated variant regions.

On this clone: What it binds is unknown.

Profiling relied on immunoSEQ multiplex PCR, and the TCRdb table lists in-frame clones only, not all of them. The sample shows some 40,000 clones, around three quarters of them seen only once. Trimming cost V 5 bases and J 11 bases, with 19 bases left between them. This CDR3 is 14 amino acids long. Germline V gene data show CDR1 as MNHEY and CDR2 as SMNVEV (reference sequence). This sequence originates from an adult in good health. The V and J genes are TRBV27 and TRBJ1-5, with D perhaps matching TRBD1 (5 bases). Sequences were derived from peripheral blood, sampled on day 0 of AZD1222 vaccination. CDR3 coding DNA: TGTGCCAGCAGTCCAAACCGGGACCTCTTGACCCAGCATTTT. It is translated as CASSPNRDLLTQHF.